This T cell receptor (beta chain) was found in a study of T-cell reconstitution after alpha-beta-depleted transplantation in children. The V gene end was trimmed by 4 bases and the J gene end by 5 bases; junction bases not matched to a gene: 6. In germline, CDR1 is MNHEY, CDR2 SVGAGI. CDR3 length: 15 amino acids. A TCRbeta library incorporating unique molecular identifiers was prepared. MiXCR, run by TCRdb on the PCR reads, gives a single entry per CDR3 protein. The profile shows roughly 500,000 distinct CDR3 sequences, around 13% of them singletons. The sequenced sample was PBMCs from the stem cell graft donor, obtained from the stem cell graft. The V and J genes are TRBV6-5 and TRBJ2-5; 11 positions match TRBD2. This receptor was identified in a human donor who donated a stem cell graft to a child with combined immunodeficiency. The CDR3 DNA reads TGTGCCAGCAGTTTCGCCGGGACTAGCGGCGAGACCCAGTACTTC. It yields the protein CASSFAGTSGETQYF.